Following are 22 T cell receptor beta chains from one sample sequenced in a study of CD8 T cells in ankylosing spondylitis. One entry per CDR3 protein results from TCRdb running MiXCR on the 5' RACE reads. The table includes about 130,000 distinct CDR3 sequences, 9.3% detected once. Sequenced: blood, either unsorted or a sorted T cell fraction (not recorded which). The receptors come from a male donor with ankylosing spondylitis or in good health (not recorded which).

This clonotype was seen at least ten times. This chain links TRBV10-3 with TRBJ2-5; D may be TRBD2 (7 bases). CDR3 length equals 13 residues. CDR1 is ENHRY, CDR2 SYGVKD, per germline. The V end was cut by 3 bases, the J end by 5 bases, with 10 bases between. The CDR3 here is CAISEGGAETQYF. The DNA of the CDR3 is TGTGCCATCAGTGAAGGGGGGGCTGAGACCCAGTACTTC.

CDR3 region: CSARPGLVGETQYF. For the CDR3, the DNA is TGCAGTGCCAGACCGGGACTAGTGGGGGAGACCCAGTACTTC. V is TRBV20-1 and J is TRBJ2-5, with 8 nucleotides matching TRBD2. Germline values: CDR1 DFQATT, CDR2 SNEGSKA (reference sequence). V gave up 6 bases and J gave up 5 bases; unmatched junction bases: 11. This CDR3 region has 14 residues.

The rearrangement joins TRBV18 to TRBJ2-7, with 10 bases aligning to TRBD2. Germline CDR1 KGHSH, CDR2 LQKENI. Losses at the gene ends were 4 bases for V and 2 bases for J; bases not matched to a gene: 5. This CDR3 region has 15 residues. CDR3 residues: CASSLGTSATYEQYF. CDR3 bases: TGTGCCAGCTCACTCGGGACTAGCGCTACCTACGAGCAGTACTTC.

This clonotype was observed at least ten times. Written as DNA, the CDR3 is TGTGCCAGCAGTCTTTACAGGGGGTGGGGCGAGCAGTACTTC. Translated: CASSLYRGWGEQYF. V gene TRBV12-3 or TRBV12-4 combines with J gene TRBJ2-7; the match to TRBD1 covers 8 bases. The junction had 9 bases not matched to a gene; V was cut back by 5 bases and J by 6 bases. The CDR3 covers 14 residues.

This clonotype was seen at least ten times. The gene calls are TRBV6-2 or TRBV6-3 and TRBJ2-1; D not resolved. This CDR3 region has 16 residues. V lost 0 bases, J lost 5 bases, and 14 bases lay in between. Germline V lookup: CDR1 MNHEY, CDR2 SVGEGT. The CDR3 sequence: CASSYSSFYGHNEQFF. The CDR3 DNA follows: TGTGCCAGCAGTTACTCCTCCTTCTACGGGCACAATGAGCAGTTCTTC.

With regard to this clonotype: A much more abundant neighbour one base away suggests this may be a read error. CDR3 protein: CASCSSYEQYF. The CDR3 DNA reads TGTGCCAGCTGTAGCTCCTACGAGCAGTACTTC. V gene TRBV2 combines with J gene TRBJ2-7; D uncertain. The CDR3 spans 11 residues. Looked up from germline, CDR1 is SNHLY and CDR2 is FYNNEI. The V end was cut by 8 bases, the J end by 0 bases, with 5 bases between.

This clonotype came up many times. The V and J genes are TRBV20-1 and TRBJ2-1; 11 positions match TRBD2. The CDR3 has 15 amino acids. Germline lookup yields CDR1 DFQATT and CDR2 SNEGSKA (reference sequence). Trimming took 5 bases from V and 9 from J; bases not matched to a gene: 12. In DNA form, the CDR3 reads TGCAGTGCTGGTAATAGCGGGAGGGCTAGCGGTGAGCAGTTCTTC. Translated: CSAGNSGRASGEQFF.

This chain uses TRBV20-1 with TRBJ2-6; 7 bases are shared with TRBD2. The length of the CDR3 is 16 residues. CDR1 and CDR2 (germline): DFQATT, SNEGSKA (reference sequence). Germline trimming cut 5 bases from V and 4 bases from J; bases unmatched to any gene: 11. In nucleotides, the CDR3 is TGCAGTGCTGGGCGGGGGTCGTTTTGGGGGGCCAACGTCCTGACTTTC. It specifies CSAGRGSFWGANVLTF.

This clonotype was counted between two and nine times. J is TRBJ2-5 and V is TRBV7-2, with D perhaps matching TRBD1 or TRBD2 (5 bases each). This CDR3 comprises 15 residues. The germline gives CDR1 SGHTA, CDR2 FQGNSA. V gave up 3 bases and J gave up 3 bases, with 14 bases separating them. CDR3 coding DNA: TGTGCCAGCAGCTTCCCATCGGGGCGAAAAGAGACCCAGTACTTC. Protein product: CASSFPSGRKETQYF. Full variable domain (remainder filled in from reference TRBV7-2 and TRBJ2-5): GAGVSQSPSNKVTEKGKDVELRCDPISGHTALYWYRQSLGQGLEFLIYFQGNSAPDKSGLPSDRFSAERTGGSVSTLTIQRTQQEDSAVYLCASSFPSGRKETQYFGPGTRLLVL.

This clonotype was picked up many times. V gene TRBV29-1 combines with J gene TRBJ1-2; 9 bases are shared with TRBD1. V lost 1 base and J lost 6; bases outside the gene matches: 6. The CDR3 length is 14 residues. Germline loops: CDR1 SQVTM, CDR2 ANQGSEA. In DNA, the CDR3 is TGCAGCGTTGAAGTAACCGGACAGGGGAATGGCTACACCTTC. It yields the protein CSVEVTGQGNGYTF.

This clonotype was counted at least ten times. The chain combines TRBV4-3 with TRBJ1-2; D is undetermined. The V gene's germline CDR1 is LGHNA and CDR2 YSLEER. Trimming pared 1 base from V and 2 bases from J, leaving 11 bases between. The CDR3 consists of 15 residues. The CDR3 loop is CASSQGPGYNYGYTF. The CDR3 DNA follows: TGCGCCAGCAGCCAAGGCCCGGGTTACAACTATGGCTACACCTTC.

This clonotype has at least ten counts. V gene TRBV20-1 combines with J gene TRBJ2-7; tentatively, D is TRBD2 (5 bases). V lost 4 bases and J lost 0, with 16 bases in between. Per the germline V gene, CDR1 is DFQATT and CDR2 is SNEGSKA (reference sequence). The CDR3 runs to 15 residues. CDR3 DNA sequence: TGCAGTGCTAACATAGATCCCCGGGGCTCCTACGAGCAGTACTTC. Protein product: CSANIDPRGSYEQYF.

This clonotype was recorded many times. The rearrangement joins TRBV12-3 or TRBV12-4 to TRBJ2-7, with no clear D. CDR3 length: 13 residues. V lost 1 base, J lost 3 bases, and 7 bases lay in between. The CDR3: CASSLGFLYEQYF. For the CDR3, the DNA is TGTGCCAGCAGTTTAGGGTTTCTCTACGAGCAGTACTTC.

This clonotype was found many times. V is TRBV29-1 and J is TRBJ2-1; perhaps TRBD1 as D (5 bases). Germline V CDR1 and CDR2: SQVTM, ANQGSEA. The length of the CDR3 is 12 residues. Between the trimmed V and J ends, which lost 6 bases and 3 bases, there was a span of 9 bases. The CDR3 here is CSVSDSYNEQFF. In nucleotides, the CDR3 is TGCAGCGTAAGCGACAGCTACAATGAGCAGTTCTTC.

The rearrangement links TRBV7-2 to TRBJ2-3; 8 bases match TRBD2. V lost 3 bases and J lost 7; bases outside the gene matches: 3. The CDR3 loop spans 13 amino acids. Germline assignment: CDR1 SGHTA and CDR2 FQGNSA. The CDR3 region is CASSLREDYTQYF. The CDR3 bases are TGTGCCAGCAGCTTGCGGGAGGACTATACGCAGTATTTT.

This clonotype was seen repeatedly, ten times or more. This chain joins TRBV10-3 and TRBJ1-5, with no clear D. V was trimmed by 10 bases and J by 4 bases, leaving 14 bases between them. The germline V gene has CDR1 ENHRY and CDR2 SYGVKD. This CDR3 region has 13 residues. The CDR3 is CATASQINQPQHF. The CDR3 DNA is TGTGCCACCGCGAGCCAGATAAATCAGCCCCAGCATTTT.

This clonotype was recorded many times. The chain links TRBV5-6 to TRBJ1-6; D gene ambiguous. The CDR3 is 16 residues long. Germline CDR1 SGHDT, CDR2 YYEEEE. V was cut by 0 bases and J by 5 bases, with 12 bases left in between. The CDR3 here is CASSLGRAHHNSPLHF. CDR3 nucleotides: TGTGCCAGCAGCTTGGGAAGGGCCCACCATAATTCACCCCTCCACTTT.

This clonotype has a count of ten or more. This chain links TRBV30 with TRBJ2-7, with 7 bases fitting TRBD1. Germline V gives CDR1 GTSNPN, CDR2 SVGIG (reference sequence). The CDR3 totals 14 residues. V lost 5 bases and J lost 3; bases outside the gene matches: 10. DNA of the CDR3: TGTGCCTGGCACCGACAGGGACGGGTCTACGAGCAGTACTTC. Translated, it gives CAWHRQGRVYEQYF.

This clonotype was picked up many times. CDR3: CASSLARTQFNEQFF. The DNA for the CDR3 is TGCGCCAGCAGCTTGGCGCGGACCCAATTCAATGAGCAGTTCTTC. The chain joins TRBV5-1 to TRBJ2-1; no clear D gene. The CDR3 totals 15 residues. The germline gives CDR1 SGHRS, CDR2 YFSETQ. Trimming took 0 bases from V and 6 from J, leaving 13 bases between them. The full variable domain, rest sourced from reference TRBV5-1 and TRBJ2-1, is KAGVTQTPRYLIKTRGQQVTLSCSPISGHRSVSWYQQTPGQGLQFLFEYFSETQRNKGNFPGRFSGRQFSNSRSEMNVSTLELGDSALYLCASSLARTQFNEQFFGPGTRLTVL.

This clonotype has more than one count but fewer than ten. V usage is TRBV11-2 and J usage is TRBJ2-1; 7 bases line up with TRBD1. The CDR3 sequence is 14 residues long. Trimming at V came to 5 bases and at J to 10 bases, leaving 11 bases not matched to a gene. Germline CDR1 is SGHAT and CDR2 is FQNNGV. The CDR3 reads CASSPWTGRGEQFF. CDR3 nucleotides: TGTGCCAGCAGCCCTTGGACAGGTAGGGGGGAGCAGTTCTTC.

The sample holds a few counts of this clonotype. The chain couples TRBV7-2 to TRBJ1-2, with 8 positions matching TRBD1. The V segment lost 2 bases and the J segment 2 bases; nucleotides outside the gene matches: 4. The CDR3 has 15 amino acids. CDR1 is SGHTA, CDR2 FQGNSA, per germline. The CDR3 is CASSLQGAENYGYTF. The CDR3 DNA sequence: TGTGCCAGCAGCTTACAGGGGGCGGAGAACTATGGCTACACCTTC.

This clonotype was recorded many times. V gene TRBV14 combines with J gene TRBJ2-7; TRBD2 might be the D (6 bases). Looked up from germline, CDR1 is SGHDN and CDR2 is FVKESK. The CDR3 extends over 15 amino acids. Trimming cost V 1 base and J 1 base, with 11 bases left between them. CDR3 sequence (DNA): TGTGCCAGCAGCCAAGCGGGACTCGGTTCCTACGAGCAGTACTTC. Its translation is CASSQAGLGSYEQYF.